These T cell receptor beta chains were read from a single sample in a study of control samples from healthy donors and cancer patients. TCRdb's table, derived via immunoSEQ multiplex PCR, lists solely in-frame clones and lacks some. The sample has almost 90,000 clones; approximately 86% are singletons. Sequenced material: blood. These receptors all come from a man aged 30-40 years in good health. Each CDR3 is given with its conserved first and last residue. The D gene is left open where the match is weak. Clone size is shown for a subset of rows, as once, few, many or a class of expanded clone.

J | V | size | D | CDR3 | DNA
TRBJ1-3 | TRBV4-1 | . | TRBD1 | CASSRGQGALTIYF | TGCGCCAGCAGCCGCGGACAGGGGGCTCTCACCATATATTTT
TRBJ2-5 | TRBV5-1 | . | . | CASSGTGYQETQYF | TGCGCCAGCAGCGGGACTGGGTACCAAGAGACCCAGTACTTC
TRBJ1-1 | TRBV6-5 | . | . | CASSTQGKPEAFF | TGTGCCAGCAGTACCCAGGGGAAGCCTGAAGCTTTCTTT
TRBJ1-4 | TRBV4-1 | . | . | CASSQETGFNEKLFF | TGCGCCAGCAGCCAAGAGACAGGCTTTAATGAAAAACTGTTTTTT
TRBJ2-2 | TRBV19 | once | . | CASSTGQTNTGELFF | TGTGCCAGTAGTACTGGACAGACGAACACCGGGGAGCTGTTTTTT
TRBJ2-5 | TRBV11-3 | . | TRBD1 | CASSPTGGGGETQYF | TGTGCCAGCAGCCCCACAGGGGGCGGAGGGGAGACCCAGTACTTC
TRBJ2-2 | TRBV11-2 | . | TRBD2 | CASGGALTSGAGELFF | TGTGCCAGCGGAGGGGCCCTGACTAGCGGGGCCGGGGAGCTGTTTTTT
TRBJ2-2 | TRBV10-3 | . | TRBD1 | CPKDRGVTGELFF | TGCCCAAAGGACAGGGGTGTCACCGGGGAGCTGTTTTTT
TRBJ2-5 | TRBV7-7 | . | . | CASSLGSRVLDPWETQYF | TGTGCTAGCAGCTTAGGTTCGCGGGTGTTGGACCCCTGGGAGACCCAGTACTTC
TRBJ2-1 | TRBV7-9 | . | . | CASSFPLMGAEQFF | TGTGCCAGCAGCTTCCCATTGATGGGGGCTGAGCAGTTCTTC
TRBJ2-2 | TRBV30 | . | . | CACTGLFGKTGELFF | TGTGCCTGTACGGGGCTCTTCGGAAAGACCGGGGAGCTGTTTTTT
TRBJ1-5 | TRBV9 | . | TRBD1 | CASSVGTGNQPQHF | TGTGCCAGCAGCGTAGGGACAGGGAATCAGCCCCAGCATTTT
TRBJ1-1 | TRBV27 | . | TRBD1 | CASSPGVGTGIGVTEAFF | TGTGCCAGCAGTCCGGGGGTGGGGACAGGGATTGGTGTGACTGAAGCTTTCTTT
TRBJ2-1 | TRBV5-1 | . | TRBD1 | CATGQGPINGQFF | TGCGCCACAGGACAGGGTCCCATCAATGGGCAGTTCTTC
TRBJ2-3 | TRBV4-2 | . | TRBD1 | CASSPWTGETDTQYF | TGTGCCAGCAGCCCCTGGACAGGGGAAACAGATACGCAGTATTTT
TRBJ1-5 | TRBV7-8 | . | . | CASTPSRGNQPQHF | TGTGCCAGCACCCCATCGAGGGGAAATCAGCCCCAGCATTTT
TRBJ2-7 | TRBV5-1 | . | TRBD2 | CASSFLAGSYEQYF | TGCGCCAGCAGCTTCCTAGCGGGGTCCTACGAGCAGTACTTC
TRBJ1-5 | TRBV18 | . | . | CASSSGPGNQPQHF | TGTGCCAGCTCATCGGGACCGGGCAATCAGCCCCAGCATTTT
TRBJ1-1 | TRBV27 | . | . | CASSGHRVNTEAFF | TGTGCCAGCAGTGGCCACCGGGTGAACACTGAAGCTTTCTTT
TRBJ1-1 | TRBV6-4 | . | . | CASSDSRLGEAFF | TGTGCCAGCAGTGACTCGAGGTTGGGTGAAGCTTTCTTT
TRBJ1-5 | TRBV6-1 | . | . | CASSETGRNQPQHF | TGTGCCAGCAGTGAGACCGGGCGCAATCAGCCCCAGCATTTT
TRBJ1-2 | TRBV6-5 | . | . | CASSYSRTDNYGYTF | TGTGCCAGCAGTTACTCTAGGACAGATAACTATGGCTACACCTTC
TRBJ1-3 | TRBV10-2 | . | . | CASSEAGAGNTIYF | TGCGCCAGCAGTGAGGCGGGGGCTGGAAACACCATATATTTT
TRBJ1-3 | TRBV6-5 | . | TRBD1 | CASTPTGTGNTIYF | TGTGCCAGCACCCCGACAGGGACCGGAAACACCATATATTTT
TRBJ2-3 | TRBV5-6 | . | TRBD2 | CASSFIAGGRRDTQYF | TGTGCCAGCAGCTTCATAGCGGGGGGGCGTCGAGATACGCAGTATTTT
TRBJ2-3 | TRBV30 | . | TRBD2 | CAWTGLAGALDTQYF | TGTGCCTGGACGGGACTAGCGGGGGCCTTGGATACGCAGTATTTT
TRBJ1-2 | TRBV6-5 | . | . | CASTSVGRRGYTF | TGTGCCAGCACCTCTGTTGGTCGACGGGGCTACACCTTC
TRBJ1-2 | TRBV7-6 | . | . | CASSAGRAPNYGYTF | TGTGCCAGCAGCGCAGGCCGGGCTCCTAACTATGGCTACACCTTC
TRBJ1-5 | TRBV6-5 | . | . | CASVDSPNQPQHF | TGTGCCAGCGTCGACAGCCCGAATCAGCCCCAGCATTTT
TRBJ2-1 | TRBV11-2 | . | . | CASSYPGREQFF | TGTGCCAGCAGCTACCCCGGTCGGGAGCAGTTCTTC
TRBJ1-1 | TRBV6-5 | . | . | CASNTAMNTEAFF | TGTGCCAGCAACACAGCTATGAACACTGAAGCTTTCTTT
TRBJ2-3 | TRBV5-1 | once | TRBD1 | CASRPRGGYEYAQYF | TGCGCCAGCAGGCCACGAGGGGGCTACGAATATGCGCAGTATTTT
TRBJ2-3 | TRBV27 | few | TRBD1 | CASSSNHRGPSTDTQYF | TGTGCCAGCAGTTCAAACCACAGGGGGCCTAGCACAGATACGCAGTATTTT
TRBJ2-5 | TRBV3-1/TRBV3-2 | . | TRBD2 | CASSHIESGGRETQYF | TGTGCCAGCAGCCATATAGAAAGCGGGGGGAGGGAGACCCAGTACTTC
TRBJ2-7 | TRBV30 | . | TRBD1 | CAWSVVGGAYEQYF | TGTGCCTGGAGTGTGGTAGGGGGCGCCTACGAGCAGTACTTC
TRBJ1-2 | TRBV27 | . | TRBD1 | CASRTGHYGYTF | TGTGCCAGCCGGACAGGGCACTATGGCTACACCTTC
TRBJ2-5 | TRBV24-1 | . | TRBD1 | CATSDLQGQAQETQYF | TGTGCCACCAGTGATTTGCAGGGACAGGCCCAAGAGACCCAGTACTTC
TRBJ1-2 | TRBV19 | . | TRBD1 | CASSIKGQGGGYTF | TGTGCCAGTAGTATAAAGGGACAGGGCGGAGGCTACACCTTC
TRBJ2-7 | TRBV4-1 | . | . | CASSQTRTYYEQYF | TGCGCCAGCAGCCAAACCCGGACTTACTACGAGCAGTACTTC
TRBJ2-5 | TRBV4-1 | . | . | CASSQWGGAVKTQYF | TGCGCCAGCAGCCAATGGGGGGGGGCCGTGAAGACCCAGTACTTC
TRBJ2-6 | TRBV5-1 | . | . | CASSKRVVSGANVLTF | TGCGCCAGCAGCAAAAGGGTTGTTTCTGGGGCCAACGTCCTGACTTTC
TRBJ1-3 | TRBV2 | . | . | CASSLTVSGNTIYF | TGTGCCAGCAGCTTGACTGTTTCTGGAAACACCATATATTTT
TRBJ1-6 | TRBV7-8 | once | TRBD1 | CASSTDRGSSYNSPLHF | TGTGCCAGCAGCACTGACAGGGGGAGCTCCTATAATTCACCCCTCCACTTT
TRBJ2-1 | TRBV7-5 | . | . | CVRSLALGFTSSYNEQFF | TGTGTCAGAAGCTTAGCGTTAGGCTTTACTAGCTCCTACAATGAGCAGTTCTTC
TRBJ2-5 | TRBV28 | . | . | CASSFKGSFGETQYF | TGTGCCAGCAGTTTTAAGGGGAGCTTTGGGGAGACCCAGTACTTC
TRBJ2-5 | TRBV6-6 | . | . | CASSYPLLQETQYF | TGTGCCAGCAGTTACCCCCTACTCCAAGAGACCCAGTACTTC
TRBJ2-6 | TRBV5-1 | . | TRBD1 | CASSTQTGVGRANVLTF | TGCGCCAGCAGCACGCAGACAGGGGTTGGGCGGGCCAACGTCCTGACTTTC
TRBJ1-4 | TRBV7-2 | . | TRBD1 | CASSQRQGREKLFF | TGTGCCAGCAGCCAACGACAGGGGAGGGAAAAACTGTTTTTT
TRBJ1-2 | TRBV7-2 | . | . | CASSLSVWETNYGYTF | TGTGCCAGCAGCTTGTCGGTCTGGGAGACTAACTATGGCTACACCTTC
TRBJ1-1 | TRBV12-3/TRBV12-4 | . | . | CASSLNGGTEAFF | TGTGCCAGCAGTTTAAACGGGGGCACTGAAGCTTTCTTT
TRBJ1-3 | TRBV20-1 | . | . | CSASRGGVYSGNTIYF | TGCAGTGCTAGTCGGGGGGGCGTTTACTCTGGAAACACCATATATTTT
TRBJ1-1 | TRBV2 | few | . | CASSASMNTEAFF | TGTGCCAGCAGTGCTTCGATGAACACTGAAGCTTTCTTT
TRBJ2-5 | TRBV12-5 | . | . | CASGSTLGAETQYF | TGTGCTAGTGGTTCCACTCTGGGGGCAGAGACCCAGTACTTC
TRBJ2-1 | TRBV6-1 | . | . | CASSETLSSYNEQFF | TGTGCCAGCAGTGAAACACTATCCTCCTACAATGAGCAGTTCTTC
TRBJ1-2 | TRBV6-6 | . | . | CASSYSEQLANYGYTF | TGTGCCAGCAGTTACTCGGAGCAGTTAGCTAACTATGGCTACACCTTC
TRBJ1-2 | TRBV5-8 | . | . | CASSLIRGLKSYGYTF | TGTGCCAGCAGCTTGATTCGGGGGCTAAAGTCCTATGGCTACACCTTC
TRBJ1-2 | TRBV25-1 | once | TRBD1 | CASSNTGQGTNYGYTF | TGTGCCAGCAGTAATACCGGACAGGGAACTAACTATGGCTACACCTTC
TRBJ1-2 | TRBV28 | . | . | CATTNRDNYGYTF | TGTGCCACTACAAACAGGGATAACTATGGCTACACCTTC